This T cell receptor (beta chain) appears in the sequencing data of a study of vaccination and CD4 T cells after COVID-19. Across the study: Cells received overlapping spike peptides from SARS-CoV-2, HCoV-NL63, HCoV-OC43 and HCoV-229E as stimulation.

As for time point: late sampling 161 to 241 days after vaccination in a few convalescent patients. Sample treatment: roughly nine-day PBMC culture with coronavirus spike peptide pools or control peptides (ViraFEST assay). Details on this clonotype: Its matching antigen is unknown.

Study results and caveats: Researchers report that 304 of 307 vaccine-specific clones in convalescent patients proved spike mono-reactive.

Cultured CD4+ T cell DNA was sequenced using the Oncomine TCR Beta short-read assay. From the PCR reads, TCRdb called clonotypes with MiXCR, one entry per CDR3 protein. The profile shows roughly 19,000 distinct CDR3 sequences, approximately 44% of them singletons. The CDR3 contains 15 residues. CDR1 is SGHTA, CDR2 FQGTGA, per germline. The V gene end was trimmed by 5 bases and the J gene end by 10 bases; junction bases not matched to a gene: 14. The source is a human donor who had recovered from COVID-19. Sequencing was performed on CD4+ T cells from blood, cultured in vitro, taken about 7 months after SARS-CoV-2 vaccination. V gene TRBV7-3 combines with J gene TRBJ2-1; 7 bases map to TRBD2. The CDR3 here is CASSPFAGTNYEQFF. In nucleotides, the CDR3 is TGTGCCAGCAGCCCGTTTGCGGGGACTAATTACGAGCAGTTCTTC.